This is a list of T cell receptor beta chains from one sample in a study of T cell responses to AZD1222 COVID-19 vaccine. The method was immunoSEQ multiplex PCR; TCRdb's version includes in-frame clones alone and lacks a portion of them. Of 130,000 or so clones listed, over 75% were seen once; the top ten hold around 7.8%. Here the sequenced sample was peripheral blood, taken on day 0 of AZD1222 vaccination. The source of these receptors is an adult in good health. The CDR3 runs from the conserved cysteine through the conserved F or W. D genes are given only for firm matches. Rows may omit the clone size; those that give it use once, few, many or a size class.

>TRBJ1-4|-|TRBV6-5|TRBD1
CASSSDRGFEKLFF
TGTGCCAGCAGTAGCGACAGGGGGTTTGAAAAACTGTTTTTT
>TRBJ1-2|-|TRBV28|-
CASSSGDRHYGYTF
TGTGCCAGCAGTTCGGGCGACCGGCACTATGGCTACACCTTC
>TRBJ2-3|-|TRBV29-1|TRBD1
CSVESTGDSDTQYF
TGCAGCGTTGAAAGTACAGGGGATTCAGATACGCAGTATTTT
>TRBJ1-1|-|TRBV28|-
CASSLSPRGAEAFF
TGTGCCAGCAGTTTATCCCCTCGGGGGGCTGAAGCTTTCTTT
>TRBJ2-7|once|TRBV3-1/TRBV3-2|TRBD2
CASSQDPSGGSYEQYF
TGTGCCAGCAGCCAAGATCCGTCGGGAGGTTCGTACGAGCAGTACTTC
>TRBJ1-4|-|TRBV19|-
CASTYNLRGQKLFF
TGTGCCAGTACCTATAACCTCCGGGGTCAAAAACTGTTTTTT
>TRBJ1-5|-|TRBV9|-
CASSVEPGSNQPQHF
TGTGCCAGCAGCGTAGAGCCGGGTAGTAATCAGCCCCAGCATTTT
>TRBJ2-7|once|TRBV7-9|TRBD2
CASSHPGTSGNNEQYF
TGTGCCAGCAGTCACCCCGGGACTAGCGGGAACAACGAGCAGTACTTC
>TRBJ2-1|-|TRBV3-1/TRBV3-2|TRBD1
CASSPRTGKGNEQFF
TGTGCCAGCAGCCCGCGGACAGGGAAGGGCAATGAGCAGTTCTTC
>TRBJ2-3|-|TRBV5-4|-
CASSLERTSTDTQYF
TGTGCCAGCAGCTTGGAGAGGACTAGCACAGATACGCAGTATTTT
>TRBJ1-1|-|TRBV28|TRBD1
CASSLFGTGRDTEAFF
TGTGCCAGCAGTTTATTCGGGACAGGGAGGGACACTGAAGCTTTCTTT
>TRBJ1-1|-|TRBV6-5|-
CASRRDRNTEAFF
TGTGCCAGCAGAAGAGACAGGAACACTGAAGCTTTCTTT
>TRBJ1-4|-|TRBV7-8|-
CASSLDRPATNEKLFF
TGTGCCAGCAGCTTAGACCGCCCGGCAACTAATGAAAAACTGTTTTTT
>TRBJ2-7|-|TRBV5-1|TRBD1
CASSLAGTGGSEQYF
TGCGCCAGCAGCTTGGCCGGGACAGGGGGATCCGAGCAGTACTTC
>TRBJ2-7|once|TRBV11-3|TRBD1
CASSSGGGSNEQYF
TGTGCCAGCAGCTCAGGGGGCGGCTCTAACGAGCAGTACTTC
>TRBJ1-2|-|TRBV25-1|-
CASSPDIGYGYTF
TGTGCCAGCAGCCCGGATATCGGCTATGGCTACACCTTC
>TRBJ2-6|-|TRBV5-1|-
CASSLQGYPSGANVLTF
TGCGCCAGCAGCCTCCAGGGTTATCCTTCTGGGGCCAACGTCCTGACTTTC
>TRBJ2-1|-|TRBV6-5|TRBD2
CASSYSGLALGEQFF
TGTGCCAGCAGTTACTCCGGACTAGCTTTGGGCGAGCAGTTCTTC
>TRBJ2-3|-|TRBV6-5|TRBD2
CASRPGTSIFYTQYF
TGTGCCAGCAGACCCGGGACTAGTATATTTTATACGCAGTATTTT
>TRBJ1-5|-|TRBV19|TRBD1
CASSPTGEGVQPQHF
TGTGCCAGTAGCCCGACAGGGGAGGGAGTTCAGCCCCAGCATTTT
>TRBJ2-1|-|TRBV4-3|TRBD2
CASSQQKSGRNNEQFF
TGCGCCAGCAGCCAACAGAAAAGCGGGAGGAACAATGAGCAGTTCTTC
>TRBJ1-2|-|TRBV20-1|-
CSASEALNYGYTF
TGCAGTGCTAGTGAGGCTCTCAACTATGGCTACACCTTC
>TRBJ2-7|-|TRBV5-1|-
CASSLPSYEQYF
TGCGCCAGCAGCTTACCCTCCTACGAGCAGTACTTC
>TRBJ1-1|-|TRBV6-1|-
CASSEALGEAFF
TGTGCCAGCAGTGAAGCGCTAGGTGAAGCTTTCTTT
>TRBJ2-7|-|TRBV27|TRBD2
CASSATGTSAYEQYF
TGTGCCAGCAGTGCCACCGGGACTAGCGCCTACGAGCAGTACTTC
>TRBJ2-7|-|TRBV18|-
CASSPPAPDEQYF
TGTGCCAGCTCACCACCGGCACCGGACGAGCAGTACTTC
>TRBJ2-6|-|TRBV5-6|-
CASSLGRRSGANVLTF
TGTGCCAGCAGCTTGGGACGCCGCTCTGGGGCCAACGTCCTGACTTTC
>TRBJ2-3|-|TRBV4-1|TRBD2
CASSGPGLATIPSTDTQYF
TGCGCCAGCAGCGGGCCGGGACTAGCGACCATTCCTAGCACAGATACGCAGTATTTT
>TRBJ2-7|-|TRBV11-2|TRBD2
CASSLDATSGLLYSYEQYF
TGTGCCAGCAGCTTAGATGCCACTAGCGGACTATTATACTCCTACGAGCAGTACTTC
>TRBJ1-2|-|TRBV10-2|TRBD1
CASTPQGAWGYGYTF
TGCGCCAGCACGCCACAGGGGGCGTGGGGCTATGGCTACACCTTC
>TRBJ1-4|-|TRBV28|-
CASSLYPGAGEKLFF
TGTGCCAGCAGTTTATACCCAGGGGCCGGAGAAAAACTGTTTTTT
>TRBJ2-1|-|TRBV30|TRBD2
CAWSGSSGRMDEQFF
TGTGCCTGGAGTGGGTCTAGCGGGAGAATGGATGAGCAGTTCTTC
>TRBJ2-5|-|TRBV7-2|TRBD2
CASSSGTSGRQETQYF
TGTGCCAGCAGTTCCGGGACTAGCGGCCGCCAAGAGACCCAGTACTTC
>TRBJ2-1|-|TRBV7-9|-
CASSLDPYNEQFF
TGTGCCAGCAGCTTAGACCCGTACAATGAGCAGTTCTTC
>TRBJ2-6|once|TRBV29-1|TRBD1
CSVGQGALGSNVLTF
TGCAGCGTTGGGCAGGGGGCACTAGGTTCCAACGTCCTGACTTTC